These 23 T cell receptor beta chains came from one sample sequenced in a study of regulatory T cells in long-lasting Graves disease. Building the TCR beta libraries relied on iRepertoire HTBI primers, and CDR3 regions underwent Arm-PCR. From the multiplex PCR reads, TCRdb called clonotypes with MiXCR, one entry per CDR3 protein. Found here are around 300,000 distinct CDR3 sequences, around 23% of them singletons; the top ten hold roughly three fifths. Regarding time point: persistent/refractory GD, antithyroid drugs over 5 years with positive TRAb. With RNA extracted from PBMCs as input, the TCR library was made. Sequenced here: peripheral blood mononuclear cells (PBMCs), sampled when the disease was refractory, from a patient treated with antithyroid drugs. The origin of the receptors is a female donor with Graves disease.

A remark on this clonotype: This clone may be a read error of a much larger clone one base away. This chain links TRBV28 with TRBJ2-7; TRBD2 matches 8 bases. The CDR3 covers 14 residues. CDR1 is MDHEN, CDR2 SYDVKM, per germline. In DNA form, the CDR3 reads TGTGCCTGCAGGGTTGCGGGAGGCAGCGACGAGCAGTACTTC. Protein product: CACRVAGGSDEQYF.

Only a few counts were recorded for this clonotype. This chain joins TRBV27 and TRBJ2-5; 7 bases fit TRBD2. V gave up 3 bases and J gave up 2 bases; unmatched junction bases: 6. This CDR3 has 15 residues. The germline V gene has CDR1 MNHEY and CDR2 SMNVEV (reference sequence). The DNA of the CDR3 is TGTGCCAGCAGTTTTAGCGGGCGGGCACAAGAGACCCAGTACTTC. Its protein product is CASSFSGRAQETQYF.

V usage is TRBV6-1 and J usage is TRBJ2-5, with 9 bases fitting TRBD2. The trim removed 8 bases at V and 9 bases at J, leaving 4 bases unmatched. The CDR3 spans 11 residues. CDR1 MNHNS and CDR2 SASEGT come from the germline V gene. As DNA, the CDR3 is TGTGCCAGCTCCCGCGGGGGGGCCCAGTACTTC. It codes for CASSRGGAQYF.

In its sample, this clonotype was seen many times. The V call is TRBV28, the J call TRBJ2-2; D gene unclear. V lost 5 bases to trimming and J lost 6 bases, with 7 bases between them. The CDR3 contains 12 residues. Germline V gene data show CDR1 as MDHEN and CDR2 as SYDVKM. The CDR3 DNA is TGTGCCAGCAGTCCCCTTGCCGGGGAGCTGTTTTTT. It codes for CASSPLAGELFF.

There are a few counts of this clonotype. The rearrangement links TRBV4-1 to TRBJ1-4; weak D call: TRBD1 (5 bases). V was pared by 2 bases and J by 0 bases, with 16 bases between. Per germline, CDR1 MGHRA and CDR2 YSYEKL. The CDR3 length is 18 residues. CDR3 coding DNA: TGCGCCAGCAGCCAATGGTCAGGGAGAAAAGCAACTAATGAAAAACTGTTTTTT. This sequence encodes CASSQWSGRKATNEKLFF.

A note on this clonotype: Germline and junction disagree at one end, which may indicate a read error. The rearrangement uses TRBV28 and TRBJ2-2; the D gene is possibly TRBD1 (5 bases). Germline CDR1 reads MDHEN; CDR2 reads SYDVKM. The CDR3 is made up of 15 amino acids. In DNA form, the CDR3 reads TGTGCCAGCGGTTTCGGACACACGAACACCGGGGAGCTGTTTTTT. This codes for CASGFGHTNTGELFF.

This clonotype was seen at least ten times. J is TRBJ2-2 and V is TRBV11-3; 12 bases align to TRBD2. Germline lookup yields CDR1 SGHNT and CDR2 YENEEA. CDR3 length: 14 residues. After removal of 7 bases from V and 6 bases from J, the junction contained 3 bases not matched to a gene. CDR3 sequence reads: CASKTSGSSGELFF. DNA for the CDR3: TGTGCCAGCAAGACTAGCGGGAGTTCCGGGGAGCTGTTTTTT. Variable domain in full (rest from reference TRBV11-3 and TRBJ2-2): EAGVVQSPRYKIIEKKQPVAFWCNPISGHNTLYWYLQNLGQGPELLIRYENEEAVDDSQLPKDRFSAERLKGVDSTLKIQPAELGDSAVYLCASKTSGSSGELFFGEGSRLTVL.

V usage is TRBV4-3 and J usage is TRBJ1-5; D gene unclear. The CDR3 sequence is 13 residues long. Germline loops: CDR1 LGHNA, CDR2 YSLEER. Trimming pared 1 base from V and 7 bases from J, leaving 8 bases between. CDR3 nucleotide sequence: TGCGCCAGCAGCCAAGGTTTTGAGCAGCCCCAGCATTTT. It encodes CASSQGFEQPQHF.

This clonotype has just a few counts. V gene TRBV6-2 or TRBV6-3 combines with J gene TRBJ2-7; 11 positions agree with TRBD2. Trimming took 4 bases from V and 6 from J; bases not matched to a gene: 8. Germline assignment: CDR1 MNHEY and CDR2 SVGEGT. The CDR3 totals 15 residues. CDR3 amino acids: CASSFLAGGSSEQYF. The DNA for the CDR3 is TGTGCCAGCAGTTTCCTAGCGGGAGGTTCCAGCGAGCAGTACTTC.

This clonotype was seen repeatedly, ten times or more. The chain combines TRBV6-2 or TRBV6-3 with TRBJ1-1; D not resolved. V dropped 0 bases and J dropped 3 bases, with 11 bases sitting between them. This CDR3 comprises 15 residues. CDR1 is MNHEY, CDR2 SVGEGT, per germline. CDR3 nucleotide sequence: TGTGCCAGCAGTTACTCGAGTTACCGGGACACTGAAGCTTTCTTT. Protein sequence: CASSYSSYRDTEAFF.

The chain is built from TRBV4-2 and TRBJ1-5; D remains unclear. CDR3 length equals 15 residues. V lost 0 bases to trimming and J lost 4 bases, with 10 bases between them. The V gene's germline CDR1 is LGHNA and CDR2 YNFKEQ. DNA for the CDR3: TGTGCCAGCAGCCAAGACTTGATGGGGAATCAGCCCCAGCATTTT. This codes for CASSQDLMGNQPQHF.

In its sample, this clonotype was seen a few times. The chain combines TRBV5-6 with TRBJ2-7, with D unresolved. This CDR3 has 15 residues. Germline V lookup: CDR1 SGHDT, CDR2 YYEEEE. Trimming took off 0 bases at V and 3 bases at J, with 13 bases between the two ends. CDR3 coding DNA: TGTGCCAGCAGCTTGGCCTCAGCGTATTTCTACGAGCAGTACTTC. Protein sequence: CASSLASAYFYEQYF.

A few counts support this clonotype. This sequence may be a read error, since a much larger clone differs from it by one base. The chain links TRBV12-3 or TRBV12-4 to TRBJ1-2; 7 bases map to TRBD1. The J segment lost 8 bases and the V segment lost 2 bases, leaving 8 bases of the junction unmatched. The CDR3 sequence is 14 residues long. In DNA, the CDR3 is TGTGCCAGCAGTTTAAACGACAGGGCAGGGGGCTACACCTTC. It is translated as CASSLNDRAGGYTF.

This clonotype was counted many times. The chain is built from TRBV27 and TRBJ1-5; D uncertain. Germline loops: CDR1 MNHEY, CDR2 SMNVEV (reference sequence). The CDR3 has 13 residues. The V gene lost 4 bases and the J gene lost 5 bases, with 9 bases spanning the gap. Written as DNA, the CDR3 is TGTGCCAGCAGTTGGGGAAGTGATCAGCCCCAGCATTTT. Translation: CASSWGSDQPQHF.

The rearrangement joins TRBV6-1 to TRBJ1-5, with D possibly being TRBD1 (5 bases). The CDR3 runs 14 residues. Germline lookup yields CDR1 MNHNS and CDR2 SASEGT. Trimming took off 4 bases at V and 5 bases at J, with 12 bases between the two ends. CDR3 sequence: CASSGSGWYQPQHF. In DNA, the CDR3 is TGTGCCAGCAGTGGTTCAGGGTGGTATCAGCCCCAGCATTTT.

V gene TRBV15 combines with J gene TRBJ2-7; D tentatively fits TRBD1 or TRBD2 (5 bases each). V gave up 1 base and J gave up 12 bases, with 19 bases separating them. CDR3 length equals 14 residues. The germline V gene encodes CDR1 LNHNV and CDR2 YYDKDF (reference sequence). Here the CDR3 DNA reads TGTGCCACCAGCAGAGGCCCCGGGGCCCCCCCGCTGTACTTC. Translating it yields CATSRGPGAPPLYF. Full variable domain (rest looked up from reference TRBV15 and TRBJ2-7): DAMVIQNPRYQVTQFGKPVTLSCSQTLNHNVMYWYQQKSSQAPKLLFHYYDKDFNNEADTPDNFQSRRPNTSFCFLDIRSPGLGDTAMYLCATSRGPGAPPLYFGPGTRLTVT.

This clonotype has at least ten counts. The V gene is TRBV27, the J gene TRBJ1-1; TRBD1 might be the D (6 bases). The CDR3 consists of 14 residues. Germline values: CDR1 MNHEY, CDR2 SMNVEV (reference sequence). Trimming stripped 3 bases from V and 4 bases from J, with 12 bases between. CDR3 DNA: TGTGCCAGCAGTTTTATAGGGGGTGGCACTGAAGCTTTCTTT. This translates into CASSFIGGGTEAFF.

This clonotype showed up many times. The chain joins TRBV20-1 to TRBJ1-1; 7 positions agree with TRBD1. CDR3 length: 14 amino acids. V lost 1 base and J lost 6; bases outside the gene matches: 8. Germline CDR1 and CDR2: DFQATT and SNEGSKA (reference sequence). The CDR3 bases are TGCAGTGCTAGAGCGGGAGGGGGCTGGTCTGAAGCTTTCTTT. This codes for CSARAGGGWSEAFF.

This clonotype showed up just a few times. The conserved closing phenylalanine or tryptophan is absent in this CDR3, likely reflecting a read error. It is unclear where the CDR3 begins or ends on the DNA, so no DNA is shown, and the CDR3 is as TCRdb lists it. The rearrangement joins TRBV12-3 or TRBV12-4 to TRBJ1-2; the table assigns TRBD1, which was not confirmed against the DNA. The CDR3 comprises 15 residues, both ends counted. CDR3 residues: CASTTRDVGTYGHTL.

The chain carries TRBV6-2 or TRBV6-3 and TRBJ2-3, with 7 bases matching TRBD2. CDR3 length: 16 amino acids. The V segment lost 0 bases and the J segment 1 base; nucleotides outside the gene matches: 4. The germline V gene encodes CDR1 MNHEY and CDR2 SVGEGT. The CDR3 is CASSYSGGSGTDTQYF. The CDR3 DNA is TGTGCCAGCAGTTACTCTGGCGGGAGCGGCACAGATACGCAGTATTTT.

The chain joins TRBV10-3 to TRBJ2-3, with TRBD2 as a possible D gene (6 bases). Germline V CDR1 and CDR2: ENHRY, SYGVKD. The CDR3 is 14 amino acids. V lost 3 bases, J lost 5 bases, and 12 bases lay in between. CDR3 in amino acids: CAISEMNGGDTQYF. The CDR3 region has the DNA TGTGCCATCAGTGAAATGAACGGGGGAGATACGCAGTATTTT.

The table lists this clonotype with a few counts. This chain connects TRBV2 to TRBJ1-2; no definite D call. V lost 6 bases, J lost 8 bases, and 16 bases lay in between. Per the germline V gene, CDR1 is SNHLY and CDR2 is FYNNEI. This CDR3 region has 13 residues. The CDR3 loop reads CASREGPEGGYTF. CDR3 nucleotide sequence: TGTGCCAGCAGGGAGGGCCCGGAGGGAGGCTACACCTTC.

The sample holds a few counts of this clonotype. The rearrangement uses TRBV7-9 and TRBJ2-7, with 10 positions matching TRBD2. The CDR3 totals 15 residues. The germline CDR1 and CDR2 sequences are SEHNR and FQNEAQ (reference sequence). After removal of 4 bases from V and 2 bases from J, the junction contained 5 bases not matched to a gene. CDR3 amino acids: CASSSTSGPPYEQYF. The CDR3 bases are TGTGCCAGCAGCTCGACTAGCGGGCCACCCTACGAGCAGTACTTC.